Below are 16 T cell receptor beta chains sequenced from a single sample in a study of cytomegalovirus exposure and HLA in healthy donors. With 60 Vbeta and 13 Jbeta primers, the PCR was carried out. TCRdb's table, derived via immunoSEQ multiplex PCR, lists solely in-frame clones and lacks some. Of 150,000 or so clones in the sample, 75% were seen once. Sequencing input: PBMCs. The receptors here all came from a man aged 18 to 30 in good health and CMV-seropositive.

This chain uses TRBV6-5 with TRBJ2-7, with TRBD1 matching over 9 bases. Germline trimming cut 6 bases from V and 6 bases from J; bases unmatched to any gene: 9. Germline V gene sequence: CDR1 MNHEY, CDR2 SVGAGI. This CDR3 comprises 14 residues. This CDR3 is CASRTGTGIREQYF. In nucleotides, the CDR3 is TGTGCCAGCAGGACCGGGACAGGGATTCGCGAGCAGTACTTC.

This chain links TRBV7-9 with TRBJ2-3; TRBD2 aligns across 13 bases. Trimming took 6 bases from V and 8 from J; bases not matched to a gene: 2. This CDR3 spans 13 amino acids. Germline V gene lookup returns CDR1 SEHNR and CDR2 FQNEAQ (reference sequence). The CDR3 nucleotides are TGTGCCAGCAGGGGACTAGCGGGAAGTACGCAGTATTTT. This sequence encodes CASRGLAGSTQYF.

The chain uses TRBV29-1 and TRBJ2-1; D is unresolved. V was shortened by 0 bases and J by 1 base, with 13 bases between the two germline ends. This CDR3 comprises 16 residues. Germline values: CDR1 SQVTM, CDR2 ANQGSEA. The CDR3 is CSVEDGARKSYNEQFF. CDR3 in DNA: TGCAGCGTTGAAGATGGAGCGCGAAAGTCCTACAATGAGCAGTTCTTC.

This clone was recorded once. J is TRBJ2-1 and V is TRBV7-9, with 7 bases aligning to TRBD2. The CDR3 has 16 residues. CDR1 is SEHNR and CDR2 is FQNEAQ in the germline V gene (reference sequence). After removal of 1 base from V and 4 bases from J, the junction contained 7 bases not matched to a gene. The DNA of the CDR3 is TGTGCCAGCAGCTTAGGAGCGGGACCCCAATACAATGAGCAGTTCTTC. This translates into CASSLGAGPQYNEQFF. The variable domain in full, completed from reference TRBV7-9 and TRBJ2-1, reads DTGVSQNPRHKITKRGQNVTFRCDPISEHNRLYWYRQTLGQGPEFLTYFQNEAQLEKSRLLSDRFSAERPKGSFSTLEIQRTEQGDSAMYLCASSLGAGPQYNEQFFGPGTRLTVL.

The genes are TRBV18 and TRBJ1-5; D call uncertain. The CDR3 spans 13 residues. Germline CDR1 reads KGHSH; CDR2 reads LQKENI. V shed 3 bases and J shed 6 bases, with 9 bases lying between them. The CDR3 DNA reads TGTGCCAGCTCACCTGAACAGAGTCAGCCCCAGCATTTT. Translating it yields CASSPEQSQPQHF.

This clone was picked up a small number of times. V and J are TRBV28 and TRBJ2-1; maybe TRBD1 (5 bases). The CDR3 length is 12 residues. The V and J ends lost 6 bases and 7 bases respectively, with 10 bases between them. Germline values: CDR1 MDHEN, CDR2 SYDVKM. The CDR3 DNA is TGTGCCAGCAGACCTCAGGGAAATGAGCAGTTCTTC. Protein product: CASRPQGNEQFF.

The CDR3 nucleotides are TGTGCCAGCAGGGACACGAACACCGGGGAGCTGTTTTTT. This codes for CASRDTNTGELFF. The V and J genes are TRBV7-3 and TRBJ2-2, with D tentatively TRBD1 (5 bases). Germline V gene data show CDR1 as SGHTA and CDR2 as FQGTGA. The CDR3 length is 13 residues. V lost 6 bases to trimming and J lost 0 bases, with 5 bases between them.

The CDR3 DNA sequence: TGTGCCAGCAGTCCCGGGACAGGGGATCAAGCTTTCTTT. It translates to CASSPGTGDQAFF. The chain uses TRBV27 and TRBJ1-1, with TRBD1 matching over 10 bases. J gave up 9 bases and V 5 bases, and 6 bases lay outside the gene matches. The CDR3 length is 13 residues. Germline loops: CDR1 MNHEY, CDR2 SMNVEV (reference sequence).

This clone was seen just once. The chain uses TRBV5-4 and TRBJ2-7; D unclear. The CDR3 contains 14 residues. The V end was cut by 0 bases, the J end by 5 bases, with 12 bases between. Germline CDR1 reads SGHNT; CDR2 reads YYREEE (reference sequence). This CDR3 is CASSLARLVDEQYF. The CDR3 DNA follows: TGTGCCAGCAGCTTGGCCCGGCTAGTGGACGAGCAGTACTTC.

This clone was seen only a few times. This rearrangement joins TRBV5-6 to TRBJ1-2, with TRBD1 identical over 7 bases. V gave up 1 base and J gave up 7 bases; unmatched junction bases: 1. The CDR3 length is 12 residues. Germline V gene sequence: CDR1 SGHDT, CDR2 YYEEEE. CDR3 loop: CASSLSGGGYTF. The CDR3 DNA sequence: TGTGCCAGCAGCTTGTCAGGGGGTGGCTACACCTTC.

This chain uses TRBV2 with TRBJ1-4; TRBD1 aligns across 8 bases. The CDR3 has 13 amino acids. Trimming cost V 11 bases and J 8 bases; bases outside gene matches: 10. Looked up from germline, CDR1 is SNHLY and CDR2 is FYNNEI. The CDR3 sequence: CAATGVESEKLFF. The CDR3 DNA reads as TGTGCCGCGACAGGGGTCGAGAGCGAAAAACTGTTTTTT.

V is TRBV5-1 and J is TRBJ2-5; D possibly corresponds to TRBD1 (6 bases). CDR3 length equals 15 residues. Germline loops: CDR1 SGHRS, CDR2 YFSETQ. V was pared by 4 bases and J by 2 bases, with 15 bases between. The CDR3 nucleotides read TGCGCCAGCAGCATCACCTCCGGGACACAAGAGACCCAGTACTTC. This sequence encodes CASSITSGTQETQYF.

The CDR3 DNA reads TGTGCCAGCAGCACCCAAGGACTAGCGGGAGGGGACAATGAGCAGTTCTTC. Protein sequence: CASSTQGLAGGDNEQFF. The chain combines TRBV7-3 with TRBJ2-1; TRBD2 agrees at 15 bases. From germline, CDR1 is SGHTA and CDR2 FQGTGA. The CDR3 sequence is 17 residues long. V trimming: 5 bases; J trimming: 5 bases; junction bases outside the gene matches: 7.

The rearrangement links TRBV28 to TRBJ2-1; D unresolved. From germline, CDR1 is MDHEN and CDR2 SYDVKM. This CDR3 spans 14 amino acids. The ends were cut back, 5 bases at V and 12 bases at J, with 20 bases in the middle. For the CDR3, the DNA is TGTGCCAGCAGTCGATGGTTTCGCCCCAACGGGCAGTTCTTC. Translation: CASSRWFRPNGQFF.

V usage is TRBV5-8 and J usage is TRBJ1-1; TRBD1 matches at 7 bases. The CDR3 length is 16 residues. Trimming at V came to 0 bases and at J to 0 bases, leaving 5 bases not matched to a gene. CDR1 and CDR2 from the germline V gene are SGHTS and YDEGEE. The CDR3 DNA follows: TGTGCCAGCAGCTTGGCCGGGACAGCCTTGAACACTGAAGCTTTCTTT. This translates into CASSLAGTALNTEAFF.

This chain links TRBV14 with TRBJ1-4, with 7 bases that match TRBD1. Germline CDR1 reads SGHDN; CDR2 reads FVKESK. The CDR3 is made up of 15 amino acids. The J segment lost 5 bases and the V segment lost 4 bases, leaving 7 bases of the junction unmatched. CDR3 protein: CASSRFRDSNEKLFF. The CDR3 nucleotides read TGTGCCAGCAGCCGATTTAGGGACAGCAATGAAAAACTGTTTTTT.